The 19 T cell receptor beta chains below were found in one sample sequenced in a study of T-cell reconstitution after alpha-beta-depleted transplantation in children. The TCRbeta library incorporated unique molecular identifiers. From the PCR reads, TCRdb called clonotypes with MiXCR, one entry per CDR3 protein. The table lists 150,000 to 250,000 distinct CDR3 sequences, 6.3% of them singletons. This specimen was PBMCs, taken before TCRalphabeta/CD19-depleted stem cell transplant. The receptors were sampled from a girl in the first two years of life with combined immunodeficiency, due to receive a stem cell transplant.

For this clonotype: This may arise from a read error, as a much more abundant clone is one base away. The V gene is TRBV27, the J gene TRBJ2-3, with no clear D. Germline V lookup: CDR1 MNHEY, CDR2 SMNVEV (reference sequence). The CDR3 is 14 residues long. CDR3 in DNA: TGTGCCAGCAGTTTATCGGTCGGCACATATACGCAGTATTTT. It codes for CASSLSVGTYTQYF.

This clonotype was picked up a small number of times. CDR3 bases: TGTGCCAGCAGCCGAGGGACTAGCGGGAGAGGCACCGGGGAGCTGTTTTTT. Protein product: CASSRGTSGRGTGELFF. This chain links TRBV12-3 or TRBV12-4 with TRBJ2-2, with 14 bases aligning to TRBD2. This CDR3 region has 17 residues. V dropped 6 bases and J dropped 4; count of bases not matched to a gene: 7.

The chain carries TRBV6-2 or TRBV6-3 and TRBJ1-5; possibly TRBD1 for D (5 bases). This CDR3 is built from 15 residues. Germline CDR1 MNHEY, CDR2 SVGEGT. Trimming left V 6 bases short and J 8 bases short, with 20 bases between. The CDR3 nucleotides are TGTGCCAGCAGCACTACATTTGGGGGTTCAGAGCCCCAGCATTTT. Its protein is CASSTTFGGSEPQHF.

This clonotype has ten or more counts. The rearrangement uses TRBV12-3 or TRBV12-4 and TRBJ2-1; 9 positions match TRBD1. The trim removed 5 bases at V and 3 bases at J, leaving 5 bases unmatched. The CDR3 is made up of 15 amino acids. CDR3 sequence: CASSQGQGLYNEQFF. CDR3 sequence (DNA): TGTGCCAGCAGTCAGGGACAGGGCCTCTACAATGAGCAGTTCTTC.

The sample holds many counts of this clonotype. V and J are TRBV10-3 and TRBJ2-7; possibly TRBD2 for D (6 bases). Germline CDR1 is ENHRY and CDR2 is SYGVKD. The CDR3 loop spans 13 amino acids. V was clipped by 11 bases and J by 1 base, with 15 bases between them. CDR3 region: CASWAEGSYEQYF. The CDR3 DNA follows: TGTGCCTCATGGGCGGAGGGATCCTACGAGCAGTACTTC.

The gene calls are TRBV7-9 and TRBJ2-1, with 7 bases that match TRBD1. This CDR3 spans 14 amino acids. Germline V gene sequence: CDR1 SEHNR, CDR2 FQNEAQ (reference sequence). The V gene end was trimmed by 8 bases and the J gene end by 1 base; junction bases not matched to a gene: 5. The CDR3 loop is CASRDRDSYNEQFF. The CDR3 region has the DNA TGTGCCAGCCGAGACAGGGATTCCTACAATGAGCAGTTCTTC.

This clonotype was detected many times. The chain couples TRBV6-5 to TRBJ2-4; 9 nucleotides match TRBD1. J was trimmed by 9 bases and V by 1 base; bases with no gene match: 7. The germline V gene encodes CDR1 MNHEY and CDR2 SVGAGI. The CDR3 totals 15 residues. This chain's CDR3 is CASSYWGQGYGIQYF. The CDR3, as DNA: TGTGCCAGCAGTTACTGGGGACAGGGATACGGCATTCAGTACTTC.

This clonotype was counted ten times or more. The chain combines TRBV15 with TRBJ1-1, with D possibly being TRBD1 (5 bases). V was trimmed by 8 bases and J by 1 base, leaving 14 bases between them. Germline-derived CDR1 and CDR2 are LNHNV and YYDKDF (reference sequence). This CDR3 is built from 14 residues. This chain's CDR3 is CATGSSGGNTEAFF. The CDR3 DNA reads as TGTGCCACCGGGTCAAGTGGGGGGAACACTGAAGCTTTCTTT.

This clonotype was recorded many times. The chain recombines TRBV4-1 with TRBJ2-1, with D possibly being TRBD2 (6 bases). V lost 0 bases, J lost 7 bases, and 16 bases lay in between. Germline values: CDR1 MGHRA, CDR2 YSYEKL. The CDR3 is 16 amino acids. CDR3 residues: CASSQEIGGPRNEQFF. DNA for the CDR3: TGCGCCAGCAGCCAAGAGATCGGGGGACCGCGAAATGAGCAGTTCTTC.

This clonotype came up many times. This chain links TRBV12-3 or TRBV12-4 with TRBJ2-1; tentatively, D is TRBD2 (6 bases). V lost 4 bases, J lost 6 bases, and 10 bases lay in between. The CDR3 has 13 amino acids. The CDR3 here is CASSSGRINEQFF. DNA of the CDR3: TGTGCCAGCAGTTCCGGGAGAATCAATGAGCAGTTCTTC.

This clonotype came up many times. The chain joins TRBV13 to TRBJ1-1, with 8 positions matching TRBD1. Germline lookup yields CDR1 PRHDT and CDR2 FYEKMQ (reference sequence). The J segment lost 1 base and the V segment lost 6 bases, leaving 1 base of the junction unmatched. The CDR3 extends over 13 amino acids. The DNA of the CDR3 is TGTGCCAGCAGGACAGGGGCGAACACTGAAGCTTTCTTT. Protein product: CASRTGANTEAFF.

The sample holds many counts of this clonotype. The CDR3 protein is CAISASGTVNEKLFF. The CDR3 DNA is TGTGCCATCAGTGCATCCGGGACTGTGAATGAAAAACTGTTTTTT. The chain recombines TRBV10-3 with TRBJ1-4; tentatively, D is TRBD1 (5 bases). V was clipped by 4 bases and J by 5 bases, with 14 bases between them. The CDR3 is made up of 15 amino acids. Germline loops: CDR1 ENHRY, CDR2 SYGVKD.

J is TRBJ2-1 and V is TRBV11-3; 9 positions match TRBD1. This CDR3 has 17 amino acids. Germline loops: CDR1 SGHNT, CDR2 YENEEA. V lost 4 bases to trimming and J lost 4 bases; unmatched junction nucleotides: 11. The DNA for the CDR3 is TGTGCCAGCAGCTCACAACCCGGGACAGGGCTGTACAATGAGCAGTTCTTC. This gives the protein CASSSQPGTGLYNEQFF.

There are many counts of this clonotype. The genes are TRBV11-2 and TRBJ2-1; 10 bases fit TRBD2. This CDR3 is built from 16 residues. V lost 3 bases and J lost 10; bases outside the gene matches: 12. CDR1 and CDR2 (germline): SGHAT, FQNNGV. This chain's CDR3 is CASSFVTSGRAWEQFF. The DNA for the CDR3 is TGTGCCAGCAGCTTTGTAACGAGCGGGAGGGCCTGGGAGCAGTTCTTC.

This chain connects TRBV20-1 to TRBJ2-3, with 7 bases identical to TRBD2. V lost 2 bases to trimming and J lost 4 bases; unmatched junction nucleotides: 12. CDR1 and CDR2 from the germline V gene are DFQATT and SNEGSKA (reference sequence). This CDR3 comprises 16 residues. The CDR3 DNA sequence: TGCAGTGCTAGAAGGTTTGCGGGAGCCGATCCAGATACGCAGTATTTT. Translating gives CSARRFAGADPDTQYF.

This clonotype showed up many times. V usage is TRBV4-1 and J usage is TRBJ2-1, with 8 bases that match TRBD2. V was pared by 4 bases and J by 4 bases, with 15 bases of the junction left unmatched. This CDR3 region has 18 residues. The germline CDR1 and CDR2 sequences are MGHRA and YSYEKL. DNA of the CDR3: TGCGCCAGCAGCCCCCACGATCTGATAGCGGGGCCATACAATGAGCAGTTCTTC. Residues: CASSPHDLIAGPYNEQFF.

This clonotype was seen repeatedly, ten times or more. V usage is TRBV7-2 and J usage is TRBJ1-2, with TRBD1 matching 9 bases. The CDR3 runs 13 residues. Germline V gives CDR1 SGHTA, CDR2 FQGNSA. V lost 4 bases, J lost 8 bases, and 5 bases stayed unmatched. CDR3 region: CASSWTGEGGYTF. CDR3 DNA: TGTGCCAGCAGCTGGACAGGGGAGGGCGGCTACACCTTC.

This clonotype was picked up many times. V is TRBV4-1 and J is TRBJ2-2; D assignment may be TRBD1 or TRBD2 (5 bases each). Germline V gene lookup returns CDR1 MGHRA and CDR2 YSYEKL. V lost 0 bases to trimming and J lost 3 bases, with 5 bases between them. The CDR3 length is 14 residues. The CDR3 bases are TGCGCCAGCAGCCAAGAGGGGGACACCGGGGAGCTGTTTTTT. Translating gives CASSQEGDTGELFF.

Ten or more counts support this clonotype. The chain joins TRBV9 to TRBJ1-2; D remains unclear. Deletions cut 4 bases from V and 3 bases from J, with 16 bases between. This CDR3 spans 15 amino acids. CDR1 and CDR2 (germline): SGDLS, YYNGEE. CDR3 in amino acids: CASSPSGVVYYGYTF. The CDR3 DNA follows: TGTGCCAGCAGCCCGTCAGGTGTAGTATACTATGGCTACACCTTC.